The sequence of this T cell receptor (beta chain) was determined in a study of blood T cell repertoires in COVID-19. The wider study: The analysed material was cDNA or gDNA that came from T cells, B-cell-depleted T cells, or PBMCs.

Researchers sorted participants into cohorts using their self-reported clinical history. Cohort 3 donors were reported recovered after two negative PCRs, clearance, or symptom resolution. Clones were sequenced by immunoSEQ multiplex PCR, and TCRdb holds only the in-frame ones, with some missing. The repertoire holds approximately 200,000 clones, about 86% seen once, with 6% to 8% in the top ten. The junction had 5 bases not matched to a gene; V was cut back by 1 base and J by 2 bases. The germline gives CDR1 LGHDT, CDR2 YNNKEL (reference sequence). The CDR3 consists of 16 residues. Sequences were obtained from PBMCs or T cells enriched from blood (not recorded which). The chain joins TRBV3-1 (or the pseudogene TRBV3-2) to TRBJ2-3; 8 bases line up with TRBD2. The receptor was isolated from a middle-aged man who had recovered from COVID-19. The DNA for the CDR3 is TGTGCCAGCAGCCAAGGCTCGGGGGGGTTCACAGATACGCAGTATTTT. Translated: CASSQGSGGFTDTQYF.